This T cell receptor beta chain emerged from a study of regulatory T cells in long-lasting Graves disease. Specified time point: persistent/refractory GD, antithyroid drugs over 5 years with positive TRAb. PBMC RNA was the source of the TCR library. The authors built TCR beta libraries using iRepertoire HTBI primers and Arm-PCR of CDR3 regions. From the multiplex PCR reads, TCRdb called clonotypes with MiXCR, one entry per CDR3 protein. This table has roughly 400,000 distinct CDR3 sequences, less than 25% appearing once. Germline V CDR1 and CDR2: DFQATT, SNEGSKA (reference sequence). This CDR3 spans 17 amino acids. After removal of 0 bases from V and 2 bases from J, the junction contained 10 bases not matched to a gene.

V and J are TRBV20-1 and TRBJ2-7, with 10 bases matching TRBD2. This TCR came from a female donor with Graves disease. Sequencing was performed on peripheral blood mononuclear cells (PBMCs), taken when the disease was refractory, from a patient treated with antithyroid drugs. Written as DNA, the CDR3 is TGCAGTGCTAGAGATCTGAAAGCACTAGCGGGACCCTACGAGCAGTACTTC. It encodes CSARDLKALAGPYEQYF.